Shown below are 20 T cell receptor beta chains from a single sample sequenced in a study of cytomegalovirus exposure and HLA in healthy donors. PCR primers comprised 60 Vbeta and 13 Jbeta primers. Some clones are missing from TCRdb's copy, which holds only in-frame ones; the method was immunoSEQ multiplex PCR. The data hold 150,000 to 200,000 clones, with approximately 85% observed a single time. The sample comprised PBMCs. The receptors originated from a man between 18 and 35 years old in good health and CMV-seropositive.

V is TRBV27 and J is TRBJ2-5; D is uncertain. The germline V gene has CDR1 MNHEY and CDR2 SMNVEV (reference sequence). The CDR3 runs to 14 residues. With 3 bases removed from V and 4 bases from J, the gap between germline ends came to 12 bases. CDR3 bases: TGTGCCAGCAGTTTTCTGAGAGAACCAGAGACCCAGTACTTC. Its translation is CASSFLREPETQYF.

This chain joins TRBV19 and TRBJ2-7; 11 bases line up with TRBD2. The CDR3 runs to 15 residues. Trimming at V came to 5 bases and at J to 2 bases, leaving 5 bases not matched to a gene. Germline V gives CDR1 LNHDA, CDR2 SQIVND (reference sequence). For the CDR3, the DNA is TGTGCCAGTAGTGCTTTACTAGCGGGGGCCTACGAGCAGTACTTC. It yields the protein CASSALLAGAYEQYF.

The table lists this clone with a count of one. The genes are TRBV19 and TRBJ1-5, with D maybe TRBD1 (5 bases). CDR1 LNHDA and CDR2 SQIVND come from the germline V gene (reference sequence). The CDR3 extends over 13 amino acids. V lost 6 bases to trimming and J lost 4 bases, with 10 bases between them. CDR3 protein: CASSSHRNQPQHF. CDR3 coding DNA: TGTGCCAGTAGCAGCCACAGGAATCAGCCCCAGCATTTT. Full variable domain (missing parts from reference TRBV19 and TRBJ1-5): DGGITQSPKYLFRKEGQNVTLSCEQNLNHDAMYWYRQDPGQGLRLIYYSQIVNDFQKGDIAEGYSVSREKKESFPLTVTSAQKNPTAFYLCASSSHRNQPQHFGDGTRLSIL.

The chain couples TRBV5-1 to TRBJ2-7; D not certain. The germline CDR1 and CDR2 sequences are SGHRS and YFSETQ. V was pared by 0 bases and J by 0 bases, with 7 bases between. There are 14 residues in the CDR3. This CDR3 is CASSLDASSYEQYF. The DNA for the CDR3 is TGCGCCAGCAGCTTGGATGCTAGCTCCTACGAGCAGTACTTC.

The CDR3 DNA reads TGTGCCAGCAGCGTTCATGGGTCGGCGGGGAGGACTGAAGCTTTCTTT. Translating gives CASSVHGSAGRTEAFF. The V and J genes are TRBV9 and TRBJ1-1; D call uncertain. The germline gives CDR1 SGDLS, CDR2 YYNGEE. This CDR3 region has 16 residues. Trimming pared 2 bases from V and 5 bases from J, leaving 19 bases between.

The rearrangement uses TRBV7-2 and TRBJ1-1; D unclear. The CDR3 totals 12 residues. Germline V CDR1 and CDR2: SGHTA, FQGNSA. Trimming pared 5 bases from V and 4 bases from J, leaving 8 bases between. The CDR3 protein is CASSPSGTEAFF. CDR3 DNA: TGTGCCAGCAGCCCCTCGGGCACTGAAGCTTTCTTT.

The CDR3 nucleotides read TGTGCCAGCAGCGTTGGGACAGGAGAAGAGACCCAGTACTTC. As protein: CASSVGTGEETQYF. The genes are TRBV9 and TRBJ2-5, with TRBD1 matching 8 bases. V shed 2 bases and J 3 bases; nucleotides not matched to a gene: 3. This CDR3 comprises 14 residues. Germline V gene sequence: CDR1 SGDLS, CDR2 YYNGEE. Full variable domain (remainder filled in from reference TRBV9 and TRBJ2-5): DSGVTQTPKHLITATGQRVTLRCSPRSGDLSVYWYQQSLDQGLQFLIQYYNGEERAKGNILERFSAQQFPDLHSELNLSSLELGDSALYFCASSVGTGEETQYFGPGTRLLVL.

The gene calls are TRBV6-5 and TRBJ2-7; tentatively, D is TRBD1 (5 bases). Trimming took off 1 base at V and 3 bases at J, with 13 bases between the two ends. The CDR3 extends over 15 amino acids. CDR1 is MNHEY, CDR2 SVGAGI, per germline. CDR3 protein: CASSYFPDRIYEQYF. CDR3 DNA: TGTGCCAGCAGTTACTTCCCCGACAGAATCTACGAGCAGTACTTC.

The V call is TRBV7-9, the J call TRBJ2-3; the match to TRBD1 covers 7 bases. The CDR3 length is 15 residues. CDR1 and CDR2 from the germline V gene are SEHNR and FQNEAQ (reference sequence). V lost 0 bases, J lost 11 bases, and 11 bases stayed unmatched. The CDR3 loop reads CASSLAGDTGAQQYF. The CDR3, as DNA: TGTGCCAGCAGCTTAGCTGGGGACACAGGGGCCCAGCAGTATTTT.

The V and J genes are TRBV30 and TRBJ2-7; 7 bases line up with TRBD2. The CDR3 is 11 amino acids. Germline CDR1 is GTSNPN and CDR2 is SVGIG (reference sequence). V gave up 2 bases and J gave up 7 bases; unmatched junction bases: 2. The CDR3 coding sequence is TGTGCCTGGAGTAACGGGGGGGAGCAGTACTTC. Its protein product is CAWSNGGEQYF.

The genes are TRBV14 and TRBJ2-3; TRBD2 is a possible D gene (6 bases). V dropped 6 bases and J dropped 0 bases, with 10 bases sitting between them. Germline loops: CDR1 SGHDN, CDR2 FVKESK. CDR3 length: 14 amino acids. The CDR3 is CASRRGLSTDTQYF. The DNA of the CDR3 is TGTGCCAGCAGACGGGGGTTAAGCACAGATACGCAGTATTTT.

The sample holds a few counts of this clone. The chain combines TRBV7-9 with TRBJ2-7, with TRBD1 as a possible D gene (6 bases). The germline V gene encodes CDR1 SEHNR and CDR2 FQNEAQ (reference sequence). The CDR3 totals 13 residues. V dropped 1 base and J dropped 6 bases, with 10 bases sitting between them. CDR3 in amino acids: CASSLGTATEQYF. CDR3 coding DNA: TGTGCCAGCAGCTTAGGGACAGCTACCGAGCAGTACTTC.

The chain joins TRBV7-9 to TRBJ2-2; 10 bases are a match to TRBD2. V lost 5 bases and J lost 5; bases outside the gene matches: 5. Germline CDR1 reads SEHNR; CDR2 reads FQNEAQ (reference sequence). The CDR3 is 15 amino acids. Here the CDR3 DNA reads TGTGCCAGCAGCCCGCGGACTAGCGGAACCGGGGAGCTGTTTTTT. Amino acid sequence: CASSPRTSGTGELFF.

The V and J genes are TRBV2 and TRBJ2-3; D unresolved. Germline values: CDR1 SNHLY, CDR2 FYNNEI. With 8 bases removed from V and 1 base from J, the gap between germline ends came to 22 bases. The CDR3 covers 17 residues. Here the CDR3 reads CASGAEPHDTGTDTQYF. CDR3 DNA: TGTGCCAGCGGCGCCGAACCCCACGACACCGGCACAGATACGCAGTATTTT.

The J gene is TRBJ1-1, the V gene TRBV4-3, with D unclear. Looked up from germline, CDR1 is LGHNA and CDR2 is YSLEER. The V end lost 0 bases, the J end lost 4 bases, and 9 bases lay between the germline ends. The CDR3 runs 14 residues. In nucleotides, the CDR3 is TGCGCCAGCAGCCAAGATTTCGAGGCCACTGAAGCTTTCTTT. Amino acid sequence: CASSQDFEATEAFF.

In this sample, this clone turned up a few times. The chain links TRBV19 to TRBJ1-5, with TRBD1 matching 9 bases. The CDR3 extends over 14 amino acids. Germline loops: CDR1 LNHDA, CDR2 SQIVND (reference sequence). The ends lost 3 bases at V and 5 bases at J; junction bases unmatched: 2. The CDR3 spells CASSMGQGDQPQHF. The CDR3 DNA is TGTGCCAGTAGTATGGGACAGGGAGATCAGCCCCAGCATTTT. Variable domain in full (rest from reference TRBV19 and TRBJ1-5): DGGITQSPKYLFRKEGQNVTLSCEQNLNHDAMYWYRQDPGQGLRLIYYSQIVNDFQKGDIAEGYSVSREKKESFPLTVTSAQKNPTAFYLCASSMGQGDQPQHFGDGTRLSIL.

This clone has just one count. This chain links TRBV18 with TRBJ2-5; 11 bases match TRBD2. Looked up from germline, CDR1 is KGHSH and CDR2 is LQKENI. V lost 0 bases, J lost 2 bases, and 8 bases stayed unmatched. The CDR3 totals 18 residues. CDR3 DNA: TGTGCCAGCTCACCACCTGGGACTAGCGGAGTCCCACAAGAGACCCAGTACTTC. Protein: CASSPPGTSGVPQETQYF.

The chain has TRBV25-1 and TRBJ2-3; no clear D gene. This CDR3 spans 16 amino acids. Germline-derived CDR1 and CDR2 are MGHDK and SYGVNS. The germline V and J ends were trimmed by 5 bases and 0 bases, with 15 bases remaining between them. CDR3 nucleotides: TGTGCCAGCAGTACCCACAGCTTTCTAAGCACAGATACGCAGTATTTT. This codes for CASSTHSFLSTDTQYF.

The gene calls are TRBV5-1 and TRBJ2-4, with 10 bases identical to TRBD1. V shed 0 bases and J 8 bases; nucleotides not matched to a gene: 8. This CDR3 is 16 amino acids long. CDR1 SGHRS and CDR2 YFSETQ come from the germline V gene. This chain's CDR3 is CASSLGMGQGKDIQYF. The CDR3 region has the DNA TGCGCCAGCAGCTTGGGAATGGGACAGGGGAAGGACATTCAGTACTTC.

V and J are TRBV5-1 and TRBJ2-2; 7 bases agree with TRBD1. The CDR3 runs 17 residues. Germline V gene lookup returns CDR1 SGHRS and CDR2 YFSETQ. Losses at the gene ends were 0 bases for V and 4 bases for J; bases not matched to a gene: 9. The CDR3 sequence: CASSLEGLRDSTGELFF. The CDR3 DNA is TGCGCCAGCAGCTTGGAAGGCCTCCGGGACAGCACCGGGGAGCTGTTTTTT.